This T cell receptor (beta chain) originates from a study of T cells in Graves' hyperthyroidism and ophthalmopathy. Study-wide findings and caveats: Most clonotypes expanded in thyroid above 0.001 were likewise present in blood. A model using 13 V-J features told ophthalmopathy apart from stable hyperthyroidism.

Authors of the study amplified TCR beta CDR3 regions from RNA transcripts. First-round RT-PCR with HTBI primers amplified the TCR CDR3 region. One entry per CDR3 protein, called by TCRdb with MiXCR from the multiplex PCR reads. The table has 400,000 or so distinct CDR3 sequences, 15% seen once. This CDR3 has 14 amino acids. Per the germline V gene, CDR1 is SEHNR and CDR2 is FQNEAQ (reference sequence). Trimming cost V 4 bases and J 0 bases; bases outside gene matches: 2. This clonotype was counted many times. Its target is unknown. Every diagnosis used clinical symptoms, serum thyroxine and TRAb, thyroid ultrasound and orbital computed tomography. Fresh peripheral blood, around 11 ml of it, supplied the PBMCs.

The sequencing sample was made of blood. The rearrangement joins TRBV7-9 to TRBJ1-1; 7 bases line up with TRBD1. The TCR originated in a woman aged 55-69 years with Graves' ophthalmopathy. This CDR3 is CASSSGTVNTEAFF. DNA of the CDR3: TGTGCCAGCAGCTCCGGGACAGTGAACACTGAAGCTTTCTTT.